The 18 T cell receptor beta chains below come from one sample, sequenced in a study of spatial heterogeneity in lung cancer. TCRdb reanalysed the 5' RACE reads using MiXCR and keeps one entry per CDR3 protein. The sample consists of about 9,400 distinct CDR3 sequences, about 6% of them appearing once. Their antigens remain unidentified. The time point: sample taken at primary tumor resection. Findings of the study overall: Tumor mutation count correlated with how many alpha and beta TCRs expanded intratumorally.

The material sequenced was lung tumor tissue, taken at surgery. The origin of the receptors is a male donor with early-stage non-small cell lung cancer.

This clonotype showed up just a few times. The genes are TRBV7-3 and TRBJ2-5; D tentatively fits TRBD1 or TRBD2 (5 bases each). CDR1 is SGHTA and CDR2 is FQGTGA in the germline V gene. V was shortened by 5 bases and J by 5 bases, with 12 bases between the two germline ends. The CDR3 sequence is 13 residues long. CDR3 sequence reads: CASSLGTQETQYF. The CDR3 DNA follows: TGTGCCAGCAGCCTCGGGACCCAGGAGACCCAGTACTTC.

This clonotype occurred a few times. The V gene is TRBV20-1, the J gene TRBJ2-3; 9 bases are a match to TRBD2. Germline loops: CDR1 DFQATT, CDR2 SNEGSKA (reference sequence). J was trimmed by 2 bases and V by 6 bases; bases with no gene match: 9. CDR3 length: 15 amino acids. In DNA form, the CDR3 reads TGCAGTGCCAACGATCCGGGACTAGCCACAGATACGCAGTATTTT. Translated: CSANDPGLATDTQYF.

This clonotype came up many times. The chain recombines TRBV6-6 with TRBJ2-2; D possibly corresponds to TRBD1 (5 bases). V lost 6 bases to trimming and J lost 8 bases, with 7 bases between them. Germline V gives CDR1 MNHNY, CDR2 SVGAGI (reference sequence). The CDR3 sequence is 11 residues long. CDR3 region: CASRRTGELFF. Written as DNA, the CDR3 is TGTGCCAGCAGAAGGACAGGGGAGCTGTTTTTT.

This clonotype was detected ten times or more. The chain uses TRBV28 and TRBJ2-7; D is possibly TRBD2 (6 bases). CDR3 length: 13 amino acids. Trimming shortened V by 7 bases and J by 2 bases, and 12 bases separated the two germline ends. The germline CDR1 and CDR2 sequences are MDHEN and SYDVKM. DNA of the CDR3: TGTGCCAGCACGGGCGGGGCTACCTACGAGCAGTACTTC. This codes for CASTGGATYEQYF.

This clonotype was observed many times. DNA of the CDR3: TGTGCTAGTGGTTTAGGGACAGGCAATCAGCCCCAGCATTTT. Translating it yields CASGLGTGNQPQHF. The chain is built from TRBV12-5 and TRBJ1-5; 7 nucleotides match TRBD1. The CDR3 runs 14 residues. Trimming at V came to 3 bases and at J to 2 bases, leaving 1 base not matched to a gene. Germline CDR1 LGHNT, CDR2 FRNRAP.

This clonotype was recorded once. The CDR3 spells CASSWGLAGTTGELFF. CDR3 DNA sequence: TGTGCCAGCAGCTGGGGACTAGCGGGGACTACCGGGGAGCTGTTTTTT. The J gene is TRBJ2-2, the V gene TRBV7-2; 13 bases fit TRBD2. This CDR3 region has 16 residues. The V gene's germline CDR1 is SGHTA and CDR2 FQGNSA. Unmatched junction bases numbered 4, after V lost 4 bases and J lost 5 bases. Drawing the rest from reference TRBV7-2 and TRBJ2-2, the complete variable domain is GAGVSQSPSNKVTEKGKDVELRCDPISGHTALYWYRQSLGQGLEFLIYFQGNSAPDKSGLPSDRFSAERTGGSVSTLTIQRTQQEDSAVYLCASSWGLAGTTGELFFGEGSRLTVL.

This sequence joins TRBV12-3 or TRBV12-4 and TRBJ2-7; 9 bases align to TRBD1. This CDR3 spans 12 amino acids. Losses at the gene ends were 6 bases for V and 7 bases for J; bases not matched to a gene: 4. CDR3 DNA sequence: TGTGCCAGCAGGGGGACAGGGAGGGAGCAGTACTTC. Amino acid sequence: CASRGTGREQYF.

This clonotype occurred many times. This sequence joins TRBV7-9 and TRBJ2-5; 11 bases line up with TRBD2. The germline V gene encodes CDR1 SEHNR and CDR2 FQNEAQ (reference sequence). Unmatched junction bases numbered 1, after V lost 4 bases and J lost 0 bases. The CDR3 runs to 15 residues. CDR3 sequence (DNA): TGTGCCAGCAGCTCGGGACTAGCGGACCAAGAGACCCAGTACTTC. Translating it yields CASSSGLADQETQYF.

This clonotype was detected many times. The chain recombines TRBV11-2 with TRBJ2-5, with a weak D call TRBD1 (8 bases). There are 15 residues in the CDR3. Trimming stripped 1 base from V and 4 bases from J, with 13 bases between. Germline V gene lookup returns CDR1 SGHAT and CDR2 FQNNGV. The CDR3 sequence: CASSLGTGRVETQYF. The CDR3 nucleotides read TGTGCCAGCAGCTTAGGGACAGGGAGGGTAGAGACCCAGTACTTC.

The sample holds a few counts of this clonotype. The J gene is TRBJ2-1, the V gene TRBV15; D gene ambiguous. V was trimmed by 2 bases and J by 0 bases, leaving 8 bases between them. There are 15 residues in the CDR3. The V gene's germline CDR1 is LNHNV and CDR2 YYDKDF (reference sequence). CDR3 sequence reads: CATSRMRPSYNEQFF. CDR3 sequence (DNA): TGTGCCACCAGCAGAATGCGGCCCTCCTACAATGAGCAGTTCTTC.

This clonotype was counted many times. The CDR3 bases are TGTGCCAGCCACAGGGGGCCGAGCAATCAGCCCCAGCATTTT. Its protein is CASHRGPSNQPQHF. The V and J genes are TRBV6-1 and TRBJ1-5; TRBD1 aligns across 9 bases. Trimming cost V 8 bases and J 1 base; bases outside gene matches: 3. CDR3 length: 14 residues. Germline V gene lookup returns CDR1 MNHNS and CDR2 SASEGT.

By its share, this clonotype is medium-sized (0.01 to 0.1%). The chain recombines TRBV10-3 with TRBJ1-5; a possible D gene is TRBD1 (5 bases). The CDR3 is made up of 15 amino acids. The V end was cut by 8 bases, the J end by 0 bases, with 14 bases between. Germline-derived CDR1 and CDR2 are ENHRY and SYGVKD. The CDR3 region is CAIGTGDYSNQPQHF. CDR3 coding DNA: TGTGCCATCGGGACCGGCGATTATAGCAATCAGCCCCAGCATTTT.

In its sample, this clonotype was seen many times. Being one base from a much bigger clone, this may be a read error. The J gene is TRBJ2-5, the V gene TRBV20-1; tentatively, D is TRBD1 or TRBD2 (7 bases each). Per germline, CDR1 DFQATT and CDR2 SNEGSKA (reference sequence). The CDR3 consists of 15 residues. V was shortened by 6 bases and J by 10 bases, with 27 bases between the two germline ends. CDR3 region: CSARGGGTSEKIQYF. DNA of the CDR3: TGCAGTGCCAGGGGGGGAGGGACGTCAGAGAAGATCCAGTACTTC.

This clonotype was seen at least ten times. This chain joins TRBV28 and TRBJ1-1; the D is unclear. This CDR3 spans 11 amino acids. Germline-derived CDR1 and CDR2 are MDHEN and SYDVKM. The ends were cut back, 6 bases at V and 1 base at J, with 3 bases in the middle. The CDR3 nucleotides are TGTGCCAGCAGGGGGAACACTGAAGCTTTCTTT. The encoded protein is CASRGNTEAFF.

The sample holds many counts of this clonotype. J is TRBJ2-7 and V is TRBV27; D possibly matches TRBD1 or TRBD2 (5 bases each). The CDR3 covers 15 residues. Per the germline V gene, CDR1 is MNHEY and CDR2 is SMNVEV (reference sequence). Trimming pared 3 bases from V and 1 base from J, leaving 13 bases between. The CDR3 nucleotides are TGTGCCAGCAGTTTGGCCGGGACGGGTTCCTACGAGCAGTACTTC. Its protein product is CASSLAGTGSYEQYF.

V usage is TRBV29-1 and J usage is TRBJ2-1; possibly TRBD2 for D (6 bases). The CDR3 sequence is 15 residues long. Per the germline V gene, CDR1 is SQVTM and CDR2 is ANQGSEA. The V and J ends lost 5 bases and 8 bases respectively, with 22 bases between them. CDR3 nucleotide sequence: TGCAGCGTTCTCCAACAACTAGCTCAAGGTCATGAGCAGTTCTTC. It specifies CSVLQQLAQGHEQFF.

This clonotype appeared many times. The chain employs TRBV6-1 and TRBJ2-7; perhaps TRBD2 as D (5 bases). The V gene's germline CDR1 is MNHNS and CDR2 SASEGT. Trimming removed 7 bases at V and 3 bases at J, with 22 bases between. The CDR3 consists of 16 residues. Here the CDR3 DNA reads TGTGCCAGCACCCATGGGGAAAGGTTCGGGGTCTACGAGCAGTACTTC. Translating it yields CASTHGERFGVYEQYF.

This clonotype was observed many times. The chain joins TRBV28 to TRBJ2-7; D is uncertain. From germline, CDR1 is MDHEN and CDR2 SYDVKM. V lost 3 bases to trimming and J lost 3 bases, with 15 bases between them. The CDR3 loop spans 15 amino acids. CDR3 nucleotides: TGTGCCAGCAGTTTGGAGTGGCAGAAGAACTACGAGCAGTACGTC. Translating it yields CASSLEWQKNYEQYV.